This T cell receptor beta chain was retrieved from a study of T cells in Graves' hyperthyroidism and ophthalmopathy (dated by TCRdb to about 2019). For the wider study: Peripheral blood was sampled at the time of initial diagnosis, prior to any treatment. After blood sampling, hyperthyroidism patients were treated with methimazole at a starting dose of 30 mg daily, and ophthalmopathy patients were treated with high-dose intravenous methylprednisolone. The paper reports TCR Vbeta CDR3 sequencing of 135 peripheral blood samples: around 45 ophthalmopathy, 70 to 85 hyperthyroidism and around 17 progressor patients. Prospective prediction of ophthalmopathy was tested in an independent validation cohort consisting of 18 hyperthyroidism patients and approximately 16 patients who later progressed to ophthalmopathy. Thyroid tissue and blood T-cell repertoires from roughly 6 Graves' hyperthyroidism patients were also compared in the study. For training and testing, the approximately 97 patients in the discovery cohort were randomly divided in a 7:3 ratio. A discovery cohort of about 96 patients, about 44 with Graves' ophthalmopathy and approximately 60 with stable Graves' hyperthyroidism, was used to find distinguishing TCR V-J signatures.

Results and caveats for the whole study, not just this receptor: No statistical method was used to set the sample size in advance, and investigators knew the group allocation. In validation, the model predicted progression to ophthalmopathy with over 60% sensitivity and about 73% specificity, a median of about 6 months before onset. In cross-validation, a model built on a 13 V-J signature told ophthalmopathy apart from stable hyperthyroidism with less than 90% sensitivity and about 81% specificity, and in testing the same model reached 80%/75%. Blood samples also contained most of the expanded thyroid clonotypes (frequency above 0.001), which suggests that blood repertoires may reflect thyroid immune responses.

The TCR beta CDR3 regions were amplified from the RNA transcripts. The first round of RT-PCR for the TCR CDR3 was performed with the HTBI primer set and the Qiagen OneStep RT-PCR kit. Libraries were constructed in a second round of multiplex PCR, after which size selection and purification were carried out. Sequencing of the libraries was done on an Illumina HiSeq2000 using paired-end 100 bp reads. The published analysis was carried out like this. SOAPnuke was used to process the raw data, with reads discarded if the reads contained adapters or uncalled bases, had a mean Phred below 15, or lacked an exact constant-primer or identifier match. High-quality paired reads were merged using COPE v1.2.5, and each unique nucleotide sequence was defined as a clonotype. MiTCR v1.1 was used to align the clonotypes against IMGT TRBV, TRBD and TRBJ reference segments. The analysis included only V-J combinations with a frequency above 0.0001, which together covered 99% to 99.2% of the repertoires. The TCS score was defined as the ratio of F50 (clonal expansion) to E x V (chaos), calculated using BLOSUM62-based TCRdist between CDR3 peptides within each V-J. Welch's t-statistics and random forest reduced approximately 520 V-J features to roughly 13, which were used in a naive Bayes classifier (R e1071). TCRdb passed the public sequencing reads through fastp at Q25 and MiXCR, retaining productive beta sequences. Each CDR3 protein appears once, grouped with its most common genes and DNA. What appears here as the V and J calls and clone size reflects TCRdb's work, not the paper's. Present in this sample are about 250,000 distinct CDR3 sequences, approximately 23% of which were seen just once. The ten largest make up approximately 32% of the sample.

For this clonotype: Its antigen specificity is not known. Within one base of it there is no much larger clone, and no base qualities were kept.

As encoded in the germline V gene (reference sequence), CDR1 is DFQATT while CDR2 is SNEGSKA. Trimming takes 1 base from V and 3 bases from J, and the germline ends sit 19 bases apart. Measured from the cysteine to the phenylalanine, the CDR3 is 16 residues long. Of the read, only the CDR3 DNA is kept; its 48 bases are in frame from base 1. Ophthalmopathy patients had moderately to severely active disease, with a Clinical Activity Score of 3 or more, a NOSPECS grade of 4 or more, and a disease duration of less than 3 months. Exclusion was applied to patients with uncontrolled infections, other autoimmune diseases, pregnancy or lactation. Diagnoses relied on clinical symptoms, serum thyroxine and TRAb, thyroid ultrasound and orbital computed tomography. Ficoll-Paque density gradient centrifugation was used to isolate PBMCs from around 10 ml of fresh peripheral blood. Trizol reagent was used to extract total RNA, and RNA quality was then checked on an Agilent 2100 Bioanalyzer.

The chain couples TRBV20-1 to TRBJ2-7; TRBD2 could be the D gene, as 6 bases match. The TCR comes from a woman aged 40 to 50 with Graves' ophthalmopathy. Input material: blood. This receptor carries the CDR3 CSARGQGTRRDYEQYF. The DNA sequence reads TGCAGTGCTAGAGGTCAAGGGACTCGGAGGGACTACGAGCAGTACTTC.